The rows below give T cell receptor beta chains drawn from one sample of a study of cytomegalovirus exposure and HLA in healthy donors. Profiling relied on immunoSEQ multiplex PCR, and the TCRdb table lists in-frame clones only, not all of them. This sample has about 83,000 clones; approximately 96% occur once, and the top ten carry under 1.5%. Sequenced material: PBMCs. These receptors were collected from a woman aged 18-29 years in good health and CMV-seronegative. The CDR3 runs from the conserved cysteine through the conserved F or W. The order of the fields is V gene, J gene, CDR3 protein.

V: TRBV7-9
J: TRBJ2-3
CDR3: CASSFSVGGRYTDTQYF

V: TRBV2
J: TRBJ2-7
CDR3: CASSGSGSLSYEQYF

V: TRBV6-5
J: TRBJ1-3
CDR3: CASSWGGSGNTIYF

V: TRBV4-1
J: TRBJ2-2
CDR3: CASSQETGSTGELFF

V: TRBV7-6
J: TRBJ2-7
CDR3: CASSLVGDWDEQYF

V: TRBV6-5
J: TRBJ2-5
CDR3: CASSYPGVGEETQYF

V: TRBV7-8
J: TRBJ1-2
CDR3: CASSPTGDGYTF

V: TRBV6-1
J: TRBJ1-5
CDR3: CASSELSGGVGRYSNQPQHF

V: TRBV7-6
J: TRBJ2-7
CDR3: CASSLAQGYEQYF

V: TRBV7-2
J: TRBJ1-4
CDR3: CASSLEWSRREKLFF